One sample yielded the 10 T cell receptor beta chains listed below, sequenced in a study of read filtering for tumor transcriptome and immune sequencing. Molecular barcoded adaptors covering alpha/delta and beta/gamma chains were used on approximately 400 ng RNA. Via MiXCR, TCRdb re-called the reads, giving one row per CDR3 protein. The sample gives some 46,000 distinct CDR3 sequences, 15% to 20% of which show up once; 30% to 45% is in the top ten. The sequenced sample was a population of CD138-negative cells sorted from bone marrow. Source of these receptors: a donor aged 40 or older with multiple myeloma.

The V call is TRBV20-1, the J call TRBJ2-5, with D perhaps TRBD1 (5 bases). Looked up from germline, CDR1 is DFQATT and CDR2 is SNEGSKA (reference sequence). The CDR3 totals 14 residues. Trimming stripped 1 base from V and 2 bases from J, with 11 bases between. CDR3 protein: CSARGTTEQETQYF. The CDR3 DNA reads TGCAGTGCTAGAGGAACGACAGAGCAAGAGACCCAGTACTTC.

This clonotype occurred a few times. The V and J genes are TRBV7-6 and TRBJ2-1; D perhaps matches TRBD1 (6 bases). The germline V gene has CDR1 SGHVS and CDR2 FNYEAQ. Trimming took 3 bases from V and 5 from J, leaving 14 bases between them. CDR3 length equals 15 residues. The CDR3 spells CASSFRQGRNNEQFF. The CDR3 DNA is TGTGCCAGCAGCTTTAGGCAGGGGCGAAACAATGAGCAGTTCTTC.

This clonotype was recorded only once. This clone may be a read error of a much larger clone one base away. The chain carries TRBV20-1 and TRBJ1-1; 11 nucleotides align to TRBD1. Per germline, CDR1 DFQATT and CDR2 SNEGSKA (reference sequence). The CDR3 has 16 amino acids. CDR3: CGAEDRGRVVSSEAFF. The DNA of the CDR3 is TGCGGTGCCGAGGACAGGGGGCGTGTCGTGTCTAGTGAAGCTTTCTTT.

This chain's CDR3 is CASSYRPLLAGYTF. The CDR3 coding sequence is TGTGCCAGCAGCTATAGGCCGCTCCTTGCCGGCTACACCTTC. V is TRBV12-3 or TRBV12-4 and J is TRBJ1-2; no clear D. V lost 6 bases and J 8 bases, leaving 19 bases between the germline ends. The CDR3 length is 14 residues.

This clonotype was observed at least ten times. The chain uses TRBV28 and TRBJ1-5; a weak D match, TRBD1 (6 bases). Germline loops: CDR1 MDHEN, CDR2 SYDVKM. The CDR3 is 16 residues long. Trimming took off 6 bases at V and 2 bases at J, with 17 bases between the two ends. The CDR3 loop reads CASSQKRGLGNQPQHF. CDR3 coding DNA: TGTGCCAGCAGCCAAAAACGGGGGCTCGGCAATCAGCCCCAGCATTTT. Complete variable domain (other parts from reference TRBV28 and TRBJ1-5): DVKVTQSSRYLVKRTGEKVFLECVQDMDHENMFWYRQDPGLGLRLIYFSYDVKMKEKGDIPEGYSVSREKKERFSLILESASTNQTSMYLCASSQKRGLGNQPQHFGDGTRLSIL.

The rearrangement links TRBV5-4 to TRBJ2-1, with 11 bases matching TRBD2. The CDR3 contains 14 residues. Trimming cost V 4 bases and J 5 bases; bases outside gene matches: 2. The germline V gene encodes CDR1 SGHNT and CDR2 YYREEE (reference sequence). The CDR3 nucleotides read TGTGCCAGCAGCCCGGGACTAGCGGACAATGAGCAGTTCTTC. It is translated as CASSPGLADNEQFF. The complete variable domain, with remaining parts taken from reference TRBV5-4 and TRBJ2-1, reads ETGVTQSPTHLIKTRGQQVTLRCSSQSGHNTVSWYQQALGQGPQFIFQYYREEENGRGNFPPRFSGLQFPNYSSELNVNALELDDSALYLCASSPGLADNEQFFGPGTRLTVL.

This clonotype was detected ten times or more. The chain uses TRBV7-2 and TRBJ2-6; 12 bases match TRBD2. Germline assignment: CDR1 SGHTA and CDR2 FQGNSA. V gave up 7 bases and J gave up 0 bases; unmatched junction bases: 7. The CDR3 is made up of 18 amino acids. Here the CDR3 reads CASIPGLAGHSGANVLTF. The CDR3 region has the DNA TGTGCCAGCATCCCGGGACTAGCGGGCCACTCTGGGGCCAACGTCCTGACTTTC.

The chain recombines TRBV7-9 with TRBJ2-7; a weak D match, TRBD1 (5 bases). Germline lookup yields CDR1 SEHNR and CDR2 FQNEAQ (reference sequence). This CDR3 spans 16 amino acids. The V gene lost 2 bases and the J gene lost 2 bases, with 16 bases spanning the gap. DNA for the CDR3: TGTGCCAGCAGCTTAAGTAGGGGTAATCGAGCCTACGAGCAGTACTTC. Its protein is CASSLSRGNRAYEQYF.

This clonotype has a handful of counts. The V gene is TRBV14, the J gene TRBJ2-3; D gene uncertain. The CDR3 contains 14 residues. V lost 0 bases to trimming and J lost 7 bases, with 11 bases between them. Germline CDR1 SGHDN, CDR2 FVKESK. This chain's CDR3 is CASSQEGVRNTQYF. In DNA form, the CDR3 reads TGTGCCAGCAGCCAAGAAGGAGTTCGGAATACGCAGTATTTT.

This clonotype showed up many times. The rearrangement links TRBV20-1 to TRBJ2-1, with 9 nucleotides matching TRBD2. From germline, CDR1 is DFQATT and CDR2 SNEGSKA (reference sequence). This CDR3 has 15 amino acids. V trimming: 2 bases; J trimming: 6 bases; junction bases outside the gene matches: 8. The CDR3 loop is CSARSPSGTVNEQFF. CDR3 bases: TGCAGTGCTAGATCCCCTAGCGGGACCGTCAATGAGCAGTTCTTC.